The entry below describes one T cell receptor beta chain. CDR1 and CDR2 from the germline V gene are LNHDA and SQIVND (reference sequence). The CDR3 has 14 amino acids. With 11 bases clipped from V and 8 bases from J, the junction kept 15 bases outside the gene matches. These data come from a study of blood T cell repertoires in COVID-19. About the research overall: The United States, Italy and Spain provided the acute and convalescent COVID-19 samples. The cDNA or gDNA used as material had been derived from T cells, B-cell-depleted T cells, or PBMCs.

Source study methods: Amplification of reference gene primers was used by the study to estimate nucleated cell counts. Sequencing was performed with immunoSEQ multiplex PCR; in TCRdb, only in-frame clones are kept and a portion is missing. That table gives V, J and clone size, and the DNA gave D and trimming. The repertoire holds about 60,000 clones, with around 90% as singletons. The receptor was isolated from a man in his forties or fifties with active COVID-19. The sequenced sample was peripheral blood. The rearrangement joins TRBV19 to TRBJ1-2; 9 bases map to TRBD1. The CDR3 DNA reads TGTGCCGGAGGTAAAGGGACAGGGAGTGGCGGCTACACCTTC. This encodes CAGGKGTGSGGYTF.